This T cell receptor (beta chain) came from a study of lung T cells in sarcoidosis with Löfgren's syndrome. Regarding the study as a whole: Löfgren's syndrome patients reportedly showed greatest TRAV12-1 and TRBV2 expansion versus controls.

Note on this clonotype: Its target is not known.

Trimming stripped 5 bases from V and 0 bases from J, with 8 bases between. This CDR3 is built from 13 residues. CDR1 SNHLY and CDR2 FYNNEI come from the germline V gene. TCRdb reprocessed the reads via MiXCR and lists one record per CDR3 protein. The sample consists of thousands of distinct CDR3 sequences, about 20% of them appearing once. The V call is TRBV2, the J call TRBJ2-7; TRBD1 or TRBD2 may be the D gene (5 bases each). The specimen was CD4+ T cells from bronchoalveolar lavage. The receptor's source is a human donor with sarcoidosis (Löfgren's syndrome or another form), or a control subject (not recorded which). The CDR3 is CASSTGASYEQYF. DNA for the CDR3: TGTGCCAGCAGTACCGGGGCCTCCTACGAGCAGTACTTC.